The 27 T cell receptor beta chains listed next were all sequenced from one sample in a study of identifying expanded T cells in peripheral blood. Assay used: immunoSEQ multiplex PCR; TCRdb lists only in-frame clones, some missing. In the table there are 75,000 to 95,000 clones, approximately 90% of which are singletons. Sequenced material: blood. These receptors came from a person aged 18 to 75 in good health.

This chain connects TRBV6-1 to TRBJ1-2, with D uncertain. CDR3 length: 14 residues. Germline loops: CDR1 MNHNS, CDR2 SASEGT. V lost 4 bases to trimming and J lost 7 bases, with 16 bases between them. The CDR3 loop reads CASSAMPEGFGYTF. Here the CDR3 DNA reads TGTGCCAGCAGTGCTATGCCCGAAGGGTTTGGCTACACCTTC.

This chain connects TRBV9 to TRBJ1-1, with D unclear. The V end lost 2 bases, the J end lost 10 bases, and 18 bases lay between the germline ends. Germline CDR1 reads SGDLS; CDR2 reads YYNGEE. CDR3 length equals 14 residues. CDR3 protein: CASSVQAAKETAFF. The DNA of the CDR3 is TGTGCCAGCAGCGTTCAGGCGGCAAAGGAGACAGCTTTCTTT.

The rearrangement uses TRBV7-9 and TRBJ1-2; D is unresolved. The ends were cut back, 3 bases at V and 8 bases at J, with 13 bases in the middle. This CDR3 region has 13 residues. Germline loops: CDR1 SEHNR, CDR2 FQNEAQ (reference sequence). The DNA of the CDR3 is TGTGCCAGCAGCTTTCCTAATGGGTTCGGCTACACCTTC. Translation gives CASSFPNGFGYTF.

The V and J genes are TRBV30 and TRBJ2-3; D is undetermined. Trimming removed 2 bases from V and 0 bases from J, with 6 bases in between. Looked up from germline, CDR1 is GTSNPN and CDR2 is SVGIG (reference sequence). The CDR3 loop spans 13 amino acids. The CDR3 protein is CAWSPRSTDTQYF. The CDR3 DNA is TGTGCCTGGAGTCCCAGAAGCACAGATACGCAGTATTTT.

CDR3: CASSLAAVWSRGATEAFF. CDR3 in DNA: TGTGCCAGCAGCTTGGCCGCAGTTTGGTCCAGGGGGGCCACTGAAGCTTTCTTT. The V and J genes are TRBV5-6 and TRBJ1-1; TRBD1 matches 7 bases. Germline V gene lookup returns CDR1 SGHDT and CDR2 YYEEEE. After removal of 0 bases from V and 4 bases from J, the junction contained 15 bases not matched to a gene. The CDR3 covers 18 residues.

The chain uses TRBV5-4 and TRBJ2-1; possibly TRBD1 for D (6 bases). V dropped 4 bases and J dropped 6 bases, with 20 bases sitting between them. CDR3 size: 16 residues. CDR1 and CDR2 from the germline V gene are SGHNT and YYREEE (reference sequence). The CDR3 DNA reads TGTGCCAGCAGCAAAGGAACAGGGAGTATATCCAATGAGCAGTTCTTC. Amino acid sequence: CASSKGTGSISNEQFF.

The chain combines TRBV19 with TRBJ1-5; D is perhaps TRBD1 (5 bases). The CDR3 runs 15 residues. Germline-derived CDR1 and CDR2 are LNHDA and SQIVND (reference sequence). Trimming took off 6 bases at V and 7 bases at J, with 19 bases between the two ends. The CDR3 DNA follows: TGTGCCAGTAGGGAACACAGGAGTGAAGCCCAGCCCCAGCATTTT. Translation: CASREHRSEAQPQHF.

This sequence joins TRBV19 and TRBJ2-2; D uncertain. Per the germline V gene, CDR1 is LNHDA and CDR2 is SQIVND (reference sequence). Deletions cut 10 bases from V and 3 bases from J, with 9 bases between. The CDR3 runs to 12 residues. CDR3 in DNA: TGTGCCACCAGTATGCACACCGGGGAGCTGTTTTTT. Amino acids: CATSMHTGELFF.

This chain joins TRBV19 and TRBJ1-1; 8 nucleotides agree with TRBD1. Germline values: CDR1 LNHDA, CDR2 SQIVND (reference sequence). The CDR3 covers 16 residues. Germline trimming cut 6 bases from V and 3 bases from J; bases unmatched to any gene: 12. The CDR3 DNA sequence: TGTGCCAGTAGGGTCTTACAGGGGGTGTCGGACACTGAAGCTTTCTTT. Translation gives CASRVLQGVSDTEAFF.

The V gene is TRBV27, the J gene TRBJ2-1, with a weak D call TRBD1 (6 bases). Germline V gene sequence: CDR1 MNHEY, CDR2 SMNVEV (reference sequence). This CDR3 spans 14 amino acids. Between the trimmed V and J ends, which lost 2 bases and 8 bases, there was a span of 13 bases. The CDR3 coding sequence is TGTGCCAGCAGTTTAGCCCTCCAGGGGTATGAGCAGTTCTTC. It translates to CASSLALQGYEQFF.

This chain links TRBV19 with TRBJ2-1; 10 bases map to TRBD2. V lost 6 bases and J lost 6; bases outside the gene matches: 5. Germline V gives CDR1 LNHDA, CDR2 SQIVND (reference sequence). CDR3 length: 14 residues. The CDR3: CASSGLAETNEQFF. The DNA for the CDR3 is TGTGCCAGTAGCGGACTAGCGGAGACCAATGAGCAGTTCTTC.

The rearrangement joins TRBV5-6 to TRBJ1-3; possible D gene TRBD1, 5 bases. This CDR3 is built from 14 residues. V was shortened by 4 bases and J by 4 bases, with 12 bases between the two germline ends. CDR1 is SGHDT and CDR2 is YYEEEE in the germline V gene. The CDR3 here is CASSLLGPGNTIYF. Here the CDR3 DNA reads TGTGCCAGCAGCCTTCTGGGGCCCGGAAACACCATATATTTT.

The chain has TRBV30 and TRBJ1-5, with D tentatively TRBD1 (6 bases). The CDR3 is 13 residues long. V lost 4 bases and J lost 4, with 11 bases in between. Germline V gives CDR1 GTSNPN, CDR2 SVGIG (reference sequence). Here the CDR3 DNA reads TGTGCCTGGAATAGGGGGGGGAATCAGCCCCAGCATTTT. It codes for CAWNRGGNQPQHF.

This clone was counted once. The J gene is TRBJ1-3, the V gene TRBV19; D not resolved. Germline values: CDR1 LNHDA, CDR2 SQIVND (reference sequence). V shed 7 bases and J shed 2 bases, with 12 bases lying between them. The CDR3 extends over 14 amino acids. The CDR3 DNA is TGTGCCAGTAAGGAACAAGGCCCTGGAAACACCATATATTTT. Protein: CASKEQGPGNTIYF. Full variable domain (remainder filled in from reference TRBV19 and TRBJ1-3): DGGITQSPKYLFRKEGQNVTLSCEQNLNHDAMYWYRQDPGQGLRLIYYSQIVNDFQKGDIAEGYSVSREKKESFPLTVTSAQKNPTAFYLCASKEQGPGNTIYFGEGSWLTVV.

V is TRBV10-3 and J is TRBJ2-5; perhaps TRBD2 as D (6 bases). The J call may be incorrect, as the DNA end agrees better with TRBJ2-7. Germline CDR1 ENHRY, CDR2 SYGVKD. The CDR3 has 13 residues. This CDR3 is CATAGLNGDEQYF. As DNA, the CDR3 is TGTGCCACCGCCGGACTAAACGGGGACGAGCAGTACTTC.

The J gene is TRBJ1-1, the V gene TRBV11-2; 7 nucleotides line up with TRBD1. The germline V gene encodes CDR1 SGHAT and CDR2 FQNNGV. J lost 6 bases, V lost 5 bases, and 15 bases had no gene match. The CDR3 loop spans 16 amino acids. CDR3 region: CASSKHPGTVGSEAFF. DNA for the CDR3: TGTGCCAGCAGCAAACATCCCGGGACAGTGGGATCTGAAGCTTTCTTT.

This chain joins TRBV6-1 and TRBJ1-2, with a possible D match to TRBD1 (5 bases). The CDR3 extends over 14 amino acids. CDR1 and CDR2 from the germline V gene are MNHNS and SASEGT. The V gene lost 9 bases and the J gene lost 5 bases, with 19 bases spanning the gap. This CDR3 reads CASPDPRAAYGYTF. The CDR3 DNA follows: TGTGCCAGTCCTGACCCCAGGGCGGCGTATGGCTACACCTTC.

The V gene is TRBV29-1, the J gene TRBJ2-7; the match to TRBD2 covers 8 bases. The V and J ends lost 4 bases and 3 bases, in that order; junction bases with no gene match: 14. The germline CDR1 and CDR2 sequences are SQVTM and ANQGSEA. This CDR3 comprises 16 residues. CDR3 sequence (DNA): TGCAGCGTTGCCCCCCCTGGACTAGCAGCCGACTACGAGCAGTACTTC. This gives the protein CSVAPPGLAADYEQYF.

Comments on this clone: One end of the junction fails to match germline, which may point to a read error. CDR3 nucleotide sequence: TGTGCCAGCAGCTTAGGACAGAACGCTGTCTTC. Its protein product is CASSLGQNAVF. This sequence joins TRBV13 and TRBJ1-2; D gene ambiguous. Germline lookup yields CDR1 PRHDT and CDR2 FYEKMQ (reference sequence). The CDR3 has 11 residues.

This rearrangement joins TRBV9 to TRBJ2-7; 11 bases align to TRBD2. The J segment lost 6 bases and the V segment lost 3 bases, leaving 14 bases of the junction unmatched. This CDR3 comprises 17 residues. The V gene's germline CDR1 is SGDLS and CDR2 YYNGEE. CDR3 in amino acids: CASSATSGASGRIEQYF. For the CDR3, the DNA is TGTGCCAGCAGCGCGACCTCAGGGGCTAGCGGGAGGATCGAGCAGTACTTC.

This chain connects TRBV7-9 to TRBJ1-1; D gene uncertain. V lost 3 bases to trimming and J lost 1 base, with 18 bases between them. CDR1 SEHNR and CDR2 FQNEAQ come from the germline V gene (reference sequence). The CDR3 runs to 17 residues. The CDR3 DNA reads TGTGCCAGCAGCTTTAGTCGAGGAATAGCACCGAACACTGAAGCTTTCTTT. It specifies CASSFSRGIAPNTEAFF.

The CDR3 bases are TGTGCCAGCACCATAGGACAGGGGGCGGTGGAAAAACTGTTTTTT. Residues: CASTIGQGAVEKLFF. This chain links TRBV7-9 with TRBJ1-4; 11 nucleotides align to TRBD1. V gave up 7 bases and J gave up 8 bases; unmatched junction bases: 9. This CDR3 comprises 15 residues. The germline gives CDR1 SEHNR, CDR2 FQNEAQ (reference sequence).

The chain has TRBV27 and TRBJ2-7; D tentatively fits TRBD1 or TRBD2 (5 bases each). Germline V CDR1 and CDR2: MNHEY, SMNVEV (reference sequence). The CDR3 totals 11 residues. Trimming removed 5 bases from V and 6 bases from J, with 8 bases in between. The CDR3 DNA follows: TGTGCCAGCAGTAGAGGGACCGAGCAGTACTTC. Its translation: CASSRGTEQYF.

The chain uses TRBV4-1 and TRBJ2-3, with a weak D call TRBD2 (6 bases). V dropped 3 bases and J dropped 6 bases, with 19 bases sitting between them. In germline, CDR1 is MGHRA, CDR2 YSYEKL. The CDR3 runs 16 residues. CDR3 sequence (DNA): TGCGCCAGCAGCCAGGTCTTTGGGGGGAGCAGGGATACGCAGTATTTT. This encodes CASSQVFGGSRDTQYF.

This clone was counted only a few times. The rearrangement links TRBV30 to TRBJ1-1; the match to TRBD1 covers 7 bases. The V and J ends lost 4 bases and 4 bases, in that order; junction bases with no gene match: 3. CDR1 and CDR2 (germline): GTSNPN, SVGIG (reference sequence). This CDR3 region has 12 residues. For the CDR3, the DNA is TGTGCCTGGACCGACAGGGCCACTGAAGCTTTCTTT. It yields the protein CAWTDRATEAFF. Using reference TRBV30 and TRBJ1-1 for the parts outside the CDR3, the full variable domain is SQTIHQWPATLVQPVGSPLSLECTVEGTSNPNLYWYRQAAGRGLQLLFYSVGIGQISSEVPQNLSASRPQDRQFILSSKKLLLSDSGFYLCAWTDRATEAFFGQGTRLTVV.

The chain is built from TRBV7-9 and TRBJ1-6, with a tentative D call TRBD1 (6 bases). The germline V and J ends were trimmed by 3 bases and 6 bases, with 18 bases remaining between them. This CDR3 is 17 amino acids long. Germline V lookup: CDR1 SEHNR, CDR2 FQNEAQ (reference sequence). CDR3 nucleotide sequence: TGTGCCAGCAGCTTCGCCGACGGCTTAGGGGGTAATTCACCCCTCCACTTT. As protein: CASSFADGLGGNSPLHF.

Only a few counts were recorded for this clone. The V and J genes are TRBV18 and TRBJ2-1; D is perhaps TRBD2 (5 bases). CDR1 and CDR2 (germline): KGHSH, LQKENI. The CDR3 totals 13 residues. V lost 5 bases to trimming and J lost 5 bases, with 10 bases between them. The CDR3 nucleotides are TGTGCCAGCTCAATAGGGCGGGACAATGAGCAGTTCTTC. Residues: CASSIGRDNEQFF.